The clone carrying this TCR beta chain was detected only once. Assay used: immunoSEQ multiplex PCR; TCRdb lists only in-frame clones, some missing. Among some 180,000 clones, 90% were seen once, and the ten largest hold 5% to 7%. This entry is derived from a study of T cell responses to AZD1222 COVID-19 vaccine. Germline V gene lookup returns CDR1 SGHAT and CDR2 FQDESV (reference sequence). Trimming stripped 8 bases from V and 6 bases from J, with 13 bases between. CDR3 length: 13 amino acids. V usage is TRBV11-1 and J usage is TRBJ2-2; possibly TRBD2 for D (6 bases). The source of this sequence is an adult in good health. The material sequenced was peripheral blood, taken on day 0 of AZD1222 vaccination. The CDR3 DNA reads as TGTGCCAGCGTAGGGACTTCCTCCGGGGAGCTGTTTTTT. Amino acids: CASVGTSSGELFF.